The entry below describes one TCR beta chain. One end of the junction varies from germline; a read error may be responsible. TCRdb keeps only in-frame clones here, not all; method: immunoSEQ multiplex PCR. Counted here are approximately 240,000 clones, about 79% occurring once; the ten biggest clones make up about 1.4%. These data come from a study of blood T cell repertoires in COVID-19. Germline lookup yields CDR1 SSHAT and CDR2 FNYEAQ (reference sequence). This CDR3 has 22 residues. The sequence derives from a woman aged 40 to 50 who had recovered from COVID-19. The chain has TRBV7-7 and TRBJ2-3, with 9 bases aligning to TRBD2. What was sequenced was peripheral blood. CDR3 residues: CASSFPPFSPGVSSGALDTQYF. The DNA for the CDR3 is TGTGCTAGCAGCTTTCCCCCTTTTAGCCCCGGGGTCTCTAGCGGGGCATTAGATACGCAGTATTTT. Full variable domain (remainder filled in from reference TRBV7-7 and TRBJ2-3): GAGVSQSPRYKVTKRGQDVTLRCDPISSHATLYWYQQALGQGPEFLTYFNYEAQPDKSGLPSDRFSAERPEGSISTLTIQRTEQRDSAMYRCASSFPPFSPGVSSGALDTQYFGPGTRLTVL.